This TCR beta chain was profiled in a study of T-cell reconstitution after alpha-beta-depleted transplantation in children. To note about this clonotype: This may be a read error: a much more frequent sequence differs by one nucleotide.

The CDR3 runs 14 residues. Germline V CDR1 and CDR2: SGHVS, FNYEAQ. The library targeted TCRbeta and was prepared with unique molecular identifiers. In TCRdb, the PCR reads were re-called with MiXCR into one record per CDR3 protein. The sample shows some 600,000 distinct CDR3 sequences, around 16% of them seen only once. The sequencing here drew on PBMCs from the stem cell graft donor, taken from the stem cell graft. V gene TRBV7-6 combines with J gene TRBJ2-2; D gene unclear. The sequence came from a human donor who donated a stem cell graft to a child with acute myeloid leukemia. The CDR3 region has the DNA TGTCCCAGCAGGTGGGCTCAGGACACCGGGGAGCTGTTTTTT. Its translation is CPSRWAQDTGELFF.